These T cell receptor beta chains were read from a single sample in a study of OX40 agonist ivuxolimab in advanced cancers. Sequencing was performed with immunoSEQ multiplex PCR; in TCRdb, only in-frame clones are kept and a portion is missing. The sample holds 60,000 to 90,000 clones, about nine tenths seen once. The sequencing used CD4+ or CD8+ T cells sorted from blood, collected in a trial of the OX40 agonist ivuxolimab. These receptor sequences come from an adult with an advanced solid tumor such as melanoma, head and neck, liver or kidney cancer. The CDR3 runs from the conserved cysteine through the conserved F or W. D genes are given only for firm matches. Clone size is given for some rows only: seen once, a few or many times, or a class if the clone is expanded.

abundance: once
len: 16
j_gene: TRBJ2-3
v_gene: TRBV19
d_gene: TRBD2
CDR3aa: CASSAPERGAPDTQYF
CDR3nt: TGTGCCAGTAGTGCCCCTGAGCGGGGGGCCCCAGATACGCAGTATTTT

abundance: once
len: 14
j_gene: TRBJ2-2
v_gene: TRBV7-7
d_gene: NA
CDR3aa: CASSSNTHTGELFF
CDR3nt: TGTGCCAGCAGCTCCAATACCCACACCGGGGAGCTGTTTTTT

abundance: once
len: 15
j_gene: TRBJ2-7
v_gene: TRBV6-5
d_gene: NA
CDR3aa: CASRPPGSSSYEQYF
CDR3nt: TGTGCCAGCAGGCCGCCGGGATCCTCCTCCTACGAGCAGTACTTC

abundance: NA
len: 15
j_gene: TRBJ2-5
v_gene: TRBV5-1
d_gene: TRBD2
CDR3aa: CASSVGSGGAETQYF
CDR3nt: TGCGCCAGCAGTGTGGGTAGCGGGGGGGCAGAGACCCAGTACTTC

abundance: NA
len: 18
j_gene: TRBJ2-1
v_gene: TRBV5-1
d_gene: TRBD2
CDR3aa: CASSPGLAGGPKFNEQFF
CDR3nt: TGCGCCAGCAGCCCGGGACTAGCGGGAGGGCCAAAGTTCAATGAGCAGTTCTTC

abundance: NA
len: 13
j_gene: TRBJ2-7
v_gene: TRBV5-4
d_gene: NA
CDR3aa: CASSLVGRNEQYF
CDR3nt: TGTGCCAGCAGCTTGGTCGGGAGAAACGAGCAGTACTTC

abundance: NA
len: 14
j_gene: TRBJ2-3
v_gene: TRBV5-1
d_gene: TRBD1
CDR3aa: CASRTGTGSDTQYF
CDR3nt: TGCGCCAGCAGAACCGGGACAGGGTCAGATACGCAGTATTTT

abundance: NA
len: 17
j_gene: TRBJ2-3
v_gene: TRBV15
d_gene: NA
CDR3aa: CATSRDLAGQGTDTQYF
CDR3nt: TGTGCCACCAGCAGAGATCTAGCGGGACAGGGCACAGATACGCAGTATTTT

abundance: NA
len: 21
j_gene: TRBJ1-2
v_gene: TRBV4-3
d_gene: TRBD1
CDR3aa: CASSRRRETGQGGGQGYGYTF
CDR3nt: TGCGCCAGCAGCCGCCGAAGGGAAACGGGACAGGGGGGCGGCCAGGGCTATGGCTACACCTTC

abundance: NA
len: 17
j_gene: TRBJ1-6
v_gene: TRBV7-2
d_gene: NA
CDR3aa: CASSLAARTALNSPLHF
CDR3nt: TGTGCCAGCAGCTTAGCGGCCCGGACAGCCTTAAATTCACCCCTCCACTTT

abundance: NA
len: 20
j_gene: TRBJ1-2
v_gene: TRBV9
d_gene: NA
CDR3aa: CASSTPSHGGRQTGDYGYTF
CDR3nt: TGTGCCAGCAGCACCCCCTCGCACGGTGGGAGACAGACGGGGGACTATGGCTACACCTTC

abundance: NA
len: 16
j_gene: TRBJ2-2
v_gene: TRBV4-1
d_gene: NA
CDR3aa: CASSQGGAGVTGELFF
CDR3nt: TGCGCCAGCAGCCAGGGTGGGGCAGGGGTGACCGGGGAGCTGTTTTTT

abundance: NA
len: 14
j_gene: TRBJ1-1
v_gene: TRBV7-9
d_gene: NA
CDR3aa: CASSLDVSGYEAFF
CDR3nt: TGTGCCAGCAGCTTAGATGTATCAGGGTATGAAGCTTTCTTT

abundance: NA
len: 14
j_gene: TRBJ2-3
v_gene: TRBV5-1
d_gene: TRBD1
CDR3aa: CASSSGQSTDTQYF
CDR3nt: TGCGCCAGCAGCTCGGGACAGAGCACAGATACGCAGTATTTT

abundance: few
len: 14
j_gene: TRBJ1-1
v_gene: TRBV7-3
d_gene: NA
CDR3aa: CASSSMPGETEAFF
CDR3nt: TGTGCCAGCAGCTCTATGCCAGGGGAAACTGAAGCTTTCTTT

abundance: NA
len: 17
j_gene: TRBJ1-4
v_gene: TRBV19
d_gene: NA
CDR3aa: CASSIGVTIVRNEKLFF
CDR3nt: TGTGCCAGTAGTATAGGTGTCACAATCGTTCGTAATGAAAAACTGTTTTTT

abundance: NA
len: 16
j_gene: TRBJ2-1
v_gene: TRBV6-4
d_gene: TRBD1
CDR3aa: CASSSPGQDSNNEQFF
CDR3nt: TGTGCCAGCAGCAGTCCGGGACAGGACTCAAACAATGAGCAGTTCTTC

abundance: once
len: 18
j_gene: TRBJ1-1
v_gene: TRBV29-1
d_gene: TRBD1
CDR3aa: CSVATLRDRYTMNTEAFF
CDR3nt: TGCAGCGTTGCGACCCTGCGGGACAGGTATACCATGAACACTGAAGCTTTCTTT

abundance: NA
len: 14
j_gene: TRBJ1-5
v_gene: TRBV28
d_gene: NA
CDR3aa: CASRPGQWHQPQHF
CDR3nt: TGTGCCAGCAGACCCGGACAGTGGCATCAGCCCCAGCATTTT

abundance: NA
len: 14
j_gene: TRBJ2-7
v_gene: TRBV28
d_gene: NA
CDR3aa: CASSLPGRTYEQYF
CDR3nt: TGTGCCAGCAGTTTACCAGGGCGAACCTACGAGCAGTACTTC

abundance: NA
len: 15
j_gene: TRBJ2-1
v_gene: TRBV30
d_gene: TRBD2
CDR3aa: CAWDSSGGAYNEQFF
CDR3nt: TGTGCCTGGGACTCTAGCGGGGGGGCATACAATGAGCAGTTCTTC

abundance: NA
len: 14
j_gene: TRBJ1-4
v_gene: TRBV7-9
d_gene: TRBD1
CDR3aa: CASSAGTGDEKLFF
CDR3nt: TGTGCCAGCAGCGCCGGGACAGGGGATGAAAAACTGTTTTTT

abundance: NA
len: 17
j_gene: TRBJ2-7
v_gene: TRBV30
d_gene: TRBD2
CDR3aa: CAWSVRIASGRIYEQYF
CDR3nt: TGTGCCTGGAGTGTAAGAATCGCTAGCGGGAGAATCTACGAGCAGTACTTC

abundance: NA
len: 14
j_gene: TRBJ2-2
v_gene: TRBV18
d_gene: NA
CDR3aa: CASSPSSNTGELFF
CDR3nt: TGTGCCAGCTCACCGAGCTCGAACACCGGGGAGCTGTTTTTT

abundance: NA
len: 15
j_gene: TRBJ2-1
v_gene: TRBV27
d_gene: TRBD1
CDR3aa: CASSRQGVSYNEQFF
CDR3nt: TGTGCCAGCAGCCGTCAGGGGGTATCCTACAATGAGCAGTTCTTC

abundance: NA
len: 15
j_gene: TRBJ2-1
v_gene: TRBV5-1
d_gene: TRBD2
CDR3aa: CASSSLAGVQNEQFF
CDR3nt: TGCGCCAGCAGCTCCTTAGCGGGGGTCCAGAATGAGCAGTTCTTC

abundance: NA
len: 17
j_gene: TRBJ2-5
v_gene: TRBV15
d_gene: TRBD2
CDR3aa: CATSPRGGRGGHETQYF
CDR3nt: TGTGCCACCAGCCCCCGGGGTGGGCGGGGGGGCCACGAGACCCAGTACTTC

abundance: NA
len: 17
j_gene: TRBJ1-6
v_gene: TRBV5-1
d_gene: NA
CDR3aa: CARGTRILSSYNSPLHF
CDR3nt: TGCGCCCGCGGGACTCGGATCCTCAGCTCCTATAATTCACCCCTCCACTTT

abundance: NA
len: 15
j_gene: TRBJ2-1
v_gene: TRBV5-1
d_gene: NA
CDR3aa: CASSGAEGHSNEQFF
CDR3nt: TGCGCCAGCAGCGGGGCGGAGGGACATTCCAATGAGCAGTTCTTC